This TCR beta chain derives from a study of blood T cell repertoires in COVID-19. The overall study: Sites across the United States, Italy and Spain contributed samples from acute and convalescent COVID-19.

The Seattle site enrolled patients during active infection and followed them longitudinally. Trimming took 6 bases from V and 8 from J, leaving 16 bases between them. Germline-derived CDR1 and CDR2 are MNHEY and SMNVEV (reference sequence). CDR3 size: 13 residues. Method: immunoSEQ multiplex PCR; TCRdb's copy keeps in-frame clones and lacks some. The sample consists of about 130,000 clones, 85% to 90% of them appearing once. Sequenced sample: peripheral blood. The clonotype was recovered from a man aged 60 to 75 with COVID-19, enrolled during active disease. The V call is TRBV27, the J call TRBJ1-2; D remains unclear. Here the CDR3 DNA reads TGTGCCAGCAGACAGACACGGTCCAGCGGCTACACCTTC. The encoded protein is CASRQTRSSGYTF.